Listed below are T cell receptor beta chains from one sample, sequenced in a study of blood T cell repertoires in COVID-19. Libraries were prepared by immunoSEQ multiplex PCR; TCRdb keeps only in-frame clonotypes and omits some of them. The data show roughly 130,000 clones, about 88% seen once. The sample consisted of peripheral blood. The receptors were sampled from a human donor with COVID-19, enrolled during active disease. The donor label of this sample is uncertain. The CDR3 runs from the conserved cysteine through the conserved F or W. A D gene is named only where the DNA matches it firmly. Part of the rows lack a size; the others show once, few, many or a class for expanded clones.

d_call clone_size j_call v_call cdr3_nt cdr3_aa
NA NA TRBJ1-3 TRBV21-1 TGTGCCAGCAGCCCTGGACAGGTTTTCACAGACTCTGGAAACACCATATATTTT CASSPGQVFTDSGNTIYF
NA NA TRBJ2-7 TRBV2 TGTGCCAGCAGCCTTACCCTAACGACATCCTACGAGCAGTACTTC CASSLTLTTSYEQYF
NA NA TRBJ2-7 TRBV11-3 TGTGCCAGCAGCTTAGAAGGAGGCCACGAGCAGTACTTC CASSLEGGHEQYF
NA NA TRBJ2-7 TRBV18 TGTGCCAGCTCACACCGGGTCAGCAGCTCCTACGAGCAGTACTTC CASSHRVSSSYEQYF
NA NA TRBJ2-1 TRBV3-1/TRBV3-2 TGTGCCAGCAGCCAAGATTCTCGGGGGAGTCCCGACAATGAGCAGTTCTTC CASSQDSRGSPDNEQFF
TRBD1 few TRBJ1-1 TRBV7-9 TGTGCCAGCAGCGGAACAGACAGGGGGCGAGGCACTGAAGCTTTCTTT CASSGTDRGRGTEAFF
TRBD2 once TRBJ2-3 TRBV5-6 TGTGCCAGCAGCTTGGAGGCGGGGGGGCCCCCCACAGATACGCAGTATTTT CASSLEAGGPPTDTQYF
TRBD1 NA TRBJ1-3 TRBV19 TGTGCCACCGGGACAGCCAGAAACACCATATATTTT CATGTARNTIYF
NA once TRBJ2-5 TRBV4-1 TGCGCCAGCAGCCAAGAGGGGCGAGGGGGTACCTCGTTGGAGACCCAGTACTTC CASSQEGRGGTSLETQYF
NA NA TRBJ2-1 TRBV5-1 TGCGCCAGCAGCTTTCAGGTAGACTACAATGAGCAGTTCTTC CASSFQVDYNEQFF
NA NA TRBJ1-3 TRBV12-3/TRBV12-4 TGTGCCAGCAGACAAGGAAACACCATATATTTT CASRQGNTIYF
TRBD1 NA TRBJ1-1 TRBV19 TGTGCCAGTACCCCTAGGGGGACAGCGAACACTGAAGCTTTCTTT CASTPRGTANTEAFF
NA NA TRBJ1-5 TRBV2 TGTGCCAGCAGTACCCAGGGTTATAGCAATCAGCCCCAGCATTTT CASSTQGYSNQPQHF
TRBD1 NA TRBJ1-1 TRBV10-3 TGTGCCATCAAGCGAGGACAGGGGAACACTGAAGCTTTCTTT CAIKRGQGNTEAFF
TRBD2 once TRBJ2-7 TRBV6-5 TGTGCCAGCAGAACTAGCGGCTCCTACGAGCAGTACTTC CASRTSGSYEQYF
TRBD1 NA TRBJ1-2 TRBV19 TGTGCCAGTCAGCAAATACAGGGGGCGCTTGGCTACACCTTC CASQQIQGALGYTF
TRBD1 NA TRBJ2-1 TRBV5-1 TGCGCCAGCAGCTCCCCCGGGACAGGGCCGAATGAGCAGTTCTTC CASSSPGTGPNEQFF
NA NA TRBJ1-5 TRBV19 TGTGCCAGTAGTTACTTAGGAGGGGCCCCATATAGCAATCAGCCCCAGCATTTT CASSYLGGAPYSNQPQHF
NA NA TRBJ1-2 TRBV18 TGTGCCAGCTCACAATACAGGGCCGGGGATTATGGCTACACCTTC CASSQYRAGDYGYTF
NA few TRBJ2-2 TRBV19 TGTGCCAGTAGTAACCAAGGGAGCGGGGAGCTGTTTTTT CASSNQGSGELFF
TRBD1 once TRBJ2-7 TRBV5-6 TGTGCCAGCAGCTTCGGGACAGGCGGTCCCTACGAGCAGTACTTC CASSFGTGGPYEQYF
TRBD2 once TRBJ2-5 TRBV23-1 TGCGCCAGCAGTATCGTAGCGGGGACTCAAGAGACCCAGTACTTC CASSIVAGTQETQYF
TRBD2 NA TRBJ2-2 TRBV7-3 TGTGCCAGCAGCTTAAGCGGGGGGGCCAACACCGGGGAGCTGTTTTTT CASSLSGGANTGELFF
NA once TRBJ1-4 TRBV5-4 TGTGCCAGCAGCCCTTCAGCCGAAGGAGGTGAAAAACTGTTTTTT CASSPSAEGGEKLFF
NA NA TRBJ2-1 TRBV5-4 TGTGCCAGCAGCCGGCGGGACAGCTCCTACAATGAGCAGTTCTTC CASSRRDSSYNEQFF
NA NA TRBJ1-1 TRBV29-1 TGCAGCGTTGAGGAAACCGAGGGTGGTAAAGCTTTCTTT CSVEETEGGKAFF
TRBD2 NA TRBJ2-5 TRBV6-5 TGTGCCAGCAGGGAGGGAGTCGGGGGGGGAGAGACCCAGTACTTC CASREGVGGGETQYF
TRBD2 NA TRBJ2-1 TRBV7-9 TGTGCCAGCAGCTCTCGGACTAGCGGCGTCAATGAGCAGTTCTTC CASSSRTSGVNEQFF
NA NA TRBJ1-4 TRBV28 TGTGCCAGCAGTTTACAGGGGTCTAATGAAAAACTGTTTTTT CASSLQGSNEKLFF
NA NA TRBJ2-4 TRBV5-1 TGCGCCAGCAGCCCCTCTTTGCGGGTAGCCAAAAACATTCAGTACTTC CASSPSLRVAKNIQYF
TRBD1 once TRBJ2-7 TRBV10-2 TGCGCCAGCAGTGAACAGTACTCGGGACAGGGAGTTCAGCAGTACTTC CASSEQYSGQGVQQYF
TRBD1 NA TRBJ1-6 TRBV5-1 TGCGCCAGCAGCAGGGACAGGGGAAATTCACCCCTCCACTTT CASSRDRGNSPLHF
NA NA TRBJ2-5 TRBV5-1 TGCGCCAGCAGCCGAAACAGGGATGAGACCCAGTACTTC CASSRNRDETQYF
TRBD1 NA TRBJ1-2 TRBV5-1 TGCGCCAGCAGCTTGGACGAGGGGGCGGGCGGCTACACCTTC CASSLDEGAGGYTF
NA NA TRBJ1-6 TRBV9 TGTGCCAGCAGCGTCACAGCCAATTCACCCCTCCACTTT CASSVTANSPLHF
NA NA TRBJ1-1 TRBV5-1 TGCGCCAGCAGCTTGCTGCGTAAGAGGCGTACTGAAGCTTTCTTT CASSLLRKRRTEAFF
TRBD1 NA TRBJ1-2 TRBV4-1 TGCGCCAGCAGCCATGGGACAGCGAACTATGGCTACACCTTC CASSHGTANYGYTF
TRBD1 NA TRBJ2-1 TRBV11-2 TGTGCCAGCAGCAGAGGAGGACAGGGAAATGAGCAGTTCTTC CASSRGGQGNEQFF
TRBD1 NA TRBJ2-5 TRBV6-5 TGTGCCAGCAGTTACTCGACAGGGTTTGAGACCCAGTACTTC CASSYSTGFETQYF
NA NA TRBJ2-5 TRBV5-6 TGTGCCAGCAGCTATTTTGACCGAGGGGAGACCCAGTACTTC CASSYFDRGETQYF
NA NA TRBJ2-2 TRBV19 TGTGCCAACTCCCCCCCCAGGGAGAACACCGGGGAGCTGTTTTTT CANSPPRENTGELFF
NA NA TRBJ2-7 TRBV28 TGTGCCAGCAGTTTAGACACGGACTACGAGCAGTACTTC CASSLDTDYEQYF
TRBD2 NA TRBJ2-3 TRBV7-2 TGTGCCAGCAGCTCAACTAGCGGGGCCGGCACAGATACGCAGTATTTT CASSSTSGAGTDTQYF
NA NA TRBJ1-4 TRBV7-9 TGTGCCAGCAGCCAGGGGCAGGGGAATGAAAAACTGTTTTTT CASSQGQGNEKLFF